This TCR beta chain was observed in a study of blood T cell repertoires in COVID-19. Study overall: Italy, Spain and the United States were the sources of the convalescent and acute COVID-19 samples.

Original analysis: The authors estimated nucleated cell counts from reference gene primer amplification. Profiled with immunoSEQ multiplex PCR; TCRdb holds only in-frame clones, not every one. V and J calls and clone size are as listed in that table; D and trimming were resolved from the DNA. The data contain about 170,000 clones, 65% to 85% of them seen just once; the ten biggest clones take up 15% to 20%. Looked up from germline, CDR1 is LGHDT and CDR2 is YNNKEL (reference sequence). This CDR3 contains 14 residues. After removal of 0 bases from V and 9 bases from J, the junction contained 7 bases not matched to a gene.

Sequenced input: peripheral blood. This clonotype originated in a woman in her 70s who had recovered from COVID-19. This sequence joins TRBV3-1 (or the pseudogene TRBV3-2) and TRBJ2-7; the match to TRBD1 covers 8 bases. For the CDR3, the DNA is TGTGCCAGCAGCCAAGATGGCTCAGGGGGCGCGCAGTACTTC. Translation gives CASSQDGSGGAQYF.